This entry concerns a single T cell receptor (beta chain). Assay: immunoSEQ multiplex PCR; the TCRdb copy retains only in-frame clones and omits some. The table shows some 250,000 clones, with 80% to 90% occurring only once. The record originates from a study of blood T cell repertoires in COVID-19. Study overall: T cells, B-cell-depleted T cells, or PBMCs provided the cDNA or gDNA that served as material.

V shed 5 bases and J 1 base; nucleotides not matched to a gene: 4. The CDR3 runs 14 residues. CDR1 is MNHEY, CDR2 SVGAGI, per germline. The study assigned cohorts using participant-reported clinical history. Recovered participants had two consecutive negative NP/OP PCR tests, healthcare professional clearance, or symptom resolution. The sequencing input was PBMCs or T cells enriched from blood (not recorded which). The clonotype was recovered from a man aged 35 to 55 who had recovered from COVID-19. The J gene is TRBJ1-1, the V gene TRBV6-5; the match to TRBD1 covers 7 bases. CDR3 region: CASSLRTGNTEAFF. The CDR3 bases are TGTGCCAGCAGTCTAAGGACAGGGAACACTGAAGCTTTCTTT.